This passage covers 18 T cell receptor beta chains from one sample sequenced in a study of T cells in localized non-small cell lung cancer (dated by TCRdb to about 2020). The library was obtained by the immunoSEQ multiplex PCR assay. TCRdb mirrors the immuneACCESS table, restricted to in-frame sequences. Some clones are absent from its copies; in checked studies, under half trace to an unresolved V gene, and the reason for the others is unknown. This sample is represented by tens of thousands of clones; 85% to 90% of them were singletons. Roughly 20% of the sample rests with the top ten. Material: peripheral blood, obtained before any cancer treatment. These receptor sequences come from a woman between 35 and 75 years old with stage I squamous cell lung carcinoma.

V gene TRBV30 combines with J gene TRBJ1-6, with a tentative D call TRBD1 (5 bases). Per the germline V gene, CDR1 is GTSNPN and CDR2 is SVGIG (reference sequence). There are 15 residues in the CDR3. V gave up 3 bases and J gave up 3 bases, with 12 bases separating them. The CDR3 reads CAWSLAGGYNSPLHF. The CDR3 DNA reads TGTGCCTGGAGCCTCGCGGGGGGCTATAATTCACCCCTCCACTTT.

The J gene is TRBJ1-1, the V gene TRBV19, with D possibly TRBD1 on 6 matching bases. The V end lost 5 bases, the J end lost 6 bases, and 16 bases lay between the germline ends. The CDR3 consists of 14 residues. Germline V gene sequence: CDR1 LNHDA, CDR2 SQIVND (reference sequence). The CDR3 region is CASSGGGALSEAFF. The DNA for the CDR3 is TGTGCCAGTAGTGGCGGGGGCGCGCTCTCTGAAGCTTTCTTT.

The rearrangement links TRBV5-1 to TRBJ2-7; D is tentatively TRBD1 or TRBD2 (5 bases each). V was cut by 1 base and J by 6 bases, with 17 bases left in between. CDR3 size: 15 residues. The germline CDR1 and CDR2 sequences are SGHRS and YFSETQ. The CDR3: CASSLIRGQGGEQYF. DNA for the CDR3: TGCGCCAGCAGCTTGATCAGAGGGCAGGGCGGCGAGCAGTACTTC.

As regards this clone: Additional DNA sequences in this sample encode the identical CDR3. The CDR3 region is CASSLQGNTEAFF. DNA for the CDR3: TGCGCCAGCAGCTTACAGGGGAACACTGAAGCTTTCTTT. The chain recombines TRBV5-1 with TRBJ1-1; D perhaps matches TRBD1 (6 bases). CDR3 length: 13 amino acids. The V gene lost 2 bases and the J gene lost 1 base, with 6 bases spanning the gap. Germline lookup yields CDR1 SGHRS and CDR2 YFSETQ.

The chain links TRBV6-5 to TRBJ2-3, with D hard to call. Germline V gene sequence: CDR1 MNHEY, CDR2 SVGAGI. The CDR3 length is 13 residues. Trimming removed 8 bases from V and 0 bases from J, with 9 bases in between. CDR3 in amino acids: CASSHASTDTQYF. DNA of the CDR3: TGTGCCAGCTCTCACGCCAGCACAGATACGCAGTATTTT.

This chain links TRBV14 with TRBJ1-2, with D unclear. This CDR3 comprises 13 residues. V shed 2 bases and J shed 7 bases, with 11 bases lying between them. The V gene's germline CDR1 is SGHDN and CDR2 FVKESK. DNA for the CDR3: TGTGCCAGCAGCCAACAGGTTCTACGTGGCTACACCTTC. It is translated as CASSQQVLRGYTF.

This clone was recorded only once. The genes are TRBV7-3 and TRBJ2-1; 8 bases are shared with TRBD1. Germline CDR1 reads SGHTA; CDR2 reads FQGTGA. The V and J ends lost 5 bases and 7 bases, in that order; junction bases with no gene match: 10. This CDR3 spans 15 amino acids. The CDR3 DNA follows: TGTGCCAGCAGCACCTCAGGGGGCGCGTGGAATGAGCAGTTCTTC. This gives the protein CASSTSGGAWNEQFF.

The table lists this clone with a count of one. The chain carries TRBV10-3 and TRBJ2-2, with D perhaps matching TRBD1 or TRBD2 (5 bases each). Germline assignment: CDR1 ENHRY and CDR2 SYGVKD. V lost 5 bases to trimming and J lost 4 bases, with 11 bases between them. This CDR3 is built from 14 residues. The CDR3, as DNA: TGTGCCATCAGTAGAGGGGCGGGCACCGGGGAGCTGTTTTTT. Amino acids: CAISRGAGTGELFF.

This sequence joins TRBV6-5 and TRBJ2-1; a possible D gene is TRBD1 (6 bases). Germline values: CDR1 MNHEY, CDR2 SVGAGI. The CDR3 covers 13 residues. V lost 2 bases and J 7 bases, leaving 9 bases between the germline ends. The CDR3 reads CASSYGTINEQFF. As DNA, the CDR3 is TGTGCCAGCAGTTACGGGACAATTAATGAGCAGTTCTTC.

CDR3 loop: CASSLGENTEAFF. DNA for the CDR3: TGTGCCAGCAGTTTAGGGGAAAACACTGAAGCTTTCTTT. The chain recombines TRBV27 with TRBJ1-1; D is uncertain. V was pared by 2 bases and J by 2 bases, with 6 bases between. In germline, CDR1 is MNHEY, CDR2 SMNVEV (reference sequence). This CDR3 region has 13 residues.

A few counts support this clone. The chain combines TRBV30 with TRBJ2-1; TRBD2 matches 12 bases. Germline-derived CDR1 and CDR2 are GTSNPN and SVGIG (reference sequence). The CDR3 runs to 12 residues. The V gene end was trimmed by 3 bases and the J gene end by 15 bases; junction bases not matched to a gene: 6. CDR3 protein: CAWSLAGGPPFF. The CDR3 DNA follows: TGTGCCTGGAGCCTAGCGGGGGGGCCACCGTTCTTC. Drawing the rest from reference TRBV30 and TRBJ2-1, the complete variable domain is SQTIHQWPATLVQPVGSPLSLECTVEGTSNPNLYWYRQAAGRGLQLLFYSVGIGQISSEVPQNLSASRPQDRQFILSSKKLLLSDSGFYLCAWSLAGGPPFFGPGTRLTVL.

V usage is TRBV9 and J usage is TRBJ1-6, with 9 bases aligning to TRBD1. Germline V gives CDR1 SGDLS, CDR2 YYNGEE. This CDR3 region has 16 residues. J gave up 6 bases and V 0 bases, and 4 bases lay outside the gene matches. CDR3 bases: TGTGCCAGCAGCGTAGACTGGACAGGGGTTAATTCACCCCTCCACTTT. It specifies CASSVDWTGVNSPLHF.

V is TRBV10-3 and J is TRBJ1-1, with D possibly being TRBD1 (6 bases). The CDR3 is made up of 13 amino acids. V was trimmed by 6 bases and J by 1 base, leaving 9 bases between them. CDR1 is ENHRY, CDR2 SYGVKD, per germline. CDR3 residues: CAIRGTQNTEAFF. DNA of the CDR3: TGTGCCATCAGGGGGACACAGAACACTGAAGCTTTCTTT.

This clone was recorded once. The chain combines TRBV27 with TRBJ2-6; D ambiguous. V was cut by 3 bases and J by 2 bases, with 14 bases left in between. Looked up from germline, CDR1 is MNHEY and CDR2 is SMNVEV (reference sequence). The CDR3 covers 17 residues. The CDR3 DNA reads TGTGCCAGCAGTTTCGAGAGTGCGCCCACTGGGGCCAACGTCCTGACTTTC. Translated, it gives CASSFESAPTGANVLTF.

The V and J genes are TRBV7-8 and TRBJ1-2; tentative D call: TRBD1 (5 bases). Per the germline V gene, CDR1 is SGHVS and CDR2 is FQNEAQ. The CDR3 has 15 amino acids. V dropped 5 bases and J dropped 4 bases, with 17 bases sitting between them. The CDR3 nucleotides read TGTGCCAGCAGCCAGAGGGGTATGCAGGGCTATGGCTACACCTTC. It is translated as CASSQRGMQGYGYTF.

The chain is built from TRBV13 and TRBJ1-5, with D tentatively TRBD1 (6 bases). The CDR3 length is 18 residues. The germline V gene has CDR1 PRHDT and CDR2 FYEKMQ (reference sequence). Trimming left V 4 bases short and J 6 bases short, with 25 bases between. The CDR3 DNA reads TGTGCCAGCAGCTCGTCAAGACAGGTTGGGAAAAACTTTCAGCCCCAGCATTTT. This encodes CASSSSRQVGKNFQPQHF.

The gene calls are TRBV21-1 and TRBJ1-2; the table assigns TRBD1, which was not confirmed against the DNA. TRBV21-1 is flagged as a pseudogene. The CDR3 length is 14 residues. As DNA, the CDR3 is TGTGCCAGCAGCAAGGAACTCAGGGGAGCTGGCTACACCTTC. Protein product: CASSKELRGAGYTF.

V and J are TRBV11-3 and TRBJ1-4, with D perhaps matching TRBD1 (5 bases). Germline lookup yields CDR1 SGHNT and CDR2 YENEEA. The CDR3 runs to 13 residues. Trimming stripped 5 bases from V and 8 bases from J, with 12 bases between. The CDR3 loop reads CASSLGAGEKLFF. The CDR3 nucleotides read TGTGCCAGCAGCCTAGGGGCAGGGGAAAAACTGTTTTTT. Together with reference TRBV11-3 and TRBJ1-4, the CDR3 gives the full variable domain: EAGVVQSPRYKIIEKKQPVAFWCNPISGHNTLYWYLQNLGQGPELLIRYENEEAVDDSQLPKDRFSAERLKGVDSTLKIQPAELGDSAVYLCASSLGAGEKLFFGSGTQLSVL.